This TCR beta chain was identified during a study of neoadjuvant anti-PD-1 for oral cavity cancer. This clone was detected only a few times. Patients were newly diagnosed with stage II-IVA oral cavity squamous cell carcinoma without prior systemic or radiation treatment. Blood cells were analyzed directly, without culture or expansion. Most PBMC samples had 400 to 550 ng input DNA in six replicates. Method: immunoSEQ multiplex PCR; TCRdb's copy keeps in-frame clones and lacks some. The sample yields about 15,000 clones, around 64% seen once. This clonotype was obtained from a person between 40 and 85 years old with oral cavity squamous cell carcinoma. The input for sequencing was PBMCs, taken before nivolumab (anti-PD-1) treatment.

CDR3 sequence (DNA): TGCAGTGCTAACACCCTCGAAGCTTTCTTT. Protein sequence: CSANTLEAFF. The V gene is TRBV20-1, the J gene TRBJ1-1; D is unresolved. Between the trimmed V and J ends, which lost 4 bases and 8 bases, there was a span of 8 bases. CDR3 length: 10 residues. Germline V gene sequence: CDR1 DFQATT, CDR2 SNEGSKA (reference sequence).